The clone carrying this T cell receptor (beta chain) was recorded once. This sample was taken from a study of blood T cell repertoires in COVID-19. Whole-study context: Italy, Spain and the United States were the sources of the convalescent and acute COVID-19 samples.

Sequencing used immunoSEQ multiplex PCR; TCRdb keeps in-frame clones, though not all of them. Of 200,000 to 300,000 clones detected, around 87% appear once; the ten largest clones hold about 3.3%. The CDR3 has 12 residues. The V and J genes are TRBV21-1 and TRBJ1-1; TRBD1, the table's D call, lacks a check against the DNA. TRBV21-1 is flagged as a pseudogene. The sequenced sample consisted of PBMCs or T cells enriched from blood (not recorded which). This sequence was found in a woman between 40 and 55 years old with acute COVID-19. Here the CDR3 reads CASSKEGAEAFF. CDR3 DNA: TGTGCCAGCAGCAAGGAAGGGGCTGAAGCTTTCTTT.